This entry lists 5 T cell receptor beta chains sequenced from one sample in a study of blood T cell repertoires in COVID-19. Some clones are missing from TCRdb's copy, which holds only in-frame ones; the method was immunoSEQ multiplex PCR. The data contain 300,000 to 350,000 clones, approximately 89% of them seen just once; the ten biggest clones take up 5%. What was sequenced was PBMCs or T cells enriched from blood (not recorded which). The receptors shown here come from a young man who had recovered from COVID-19.

The chain links TRBV10-3 to TRBJ2-1; the D is unclear. Trimming pared 4 bases from V and 9 bases from J, leaving 13 bases between. This CDR3 comprises 13 residues. Germline CDR1 reads ENHRY; CDR2 reads SYGVKD. CDR3 residues: CAISAAETGEQFF. The DNA for the CDR3 is TGTGCCATCAGTGCGGCAGAGACTGGTGAGCAGTTCTTC.

V and J are TRBV28 and TRBJ2-7, with 9 bases lining up with TRBD1. Germline V gene lookup returns CDR1 MDHEN and CDR2 SYDVKM. The CDR3 contains 14 residues. V shed 6 bases and J 7 bases; nucleotides not matched to a gene: 10. The CDR3 DNA follows: TGTGCCAGCAGAGAACCGGGACAGGGTGCGGAGCAGTACTTC. Translation gives CASREPGQGAEQYF.

The chain links TRBV2 to TRBJ2-7; 7 positions match TRBD1. CDR3 size: 13 residues. V was clipped by 5 bases and J by 2 bases; unmatched bases: 3. Per the germline V gene, CDR1 is SNHLY and CDR2 is FYNNEI. The CDR3 nucleotides are TGTGCCAGCAGTCGGGACAGCGCCTACGAGCAGTACTTC. Protein sequence: CASSRDSAYEQYF.

The genes are TRBV5-6 and TRBJ1-2; the match to TRBD1 covers 7 bases. Germline loops: CDR1 SGHDT, CDR2 YYEEEE. There are 13 residues in the CDR3. Trimming removed 4 bases from V and 8 bases from J; junction bases left unmatched: 8. The CDR3 nucleotides read TGTGCCAGCAGCCGACAGGGAGAGGACGGCTACACCTTC. It codes for CASSRQGEDGYTF. The full variable domain, completed using reference TRBV5-6 and TRBJ1-2, is DAGVTQSPTHLIKTRGQQVTLRCSPKSGHDTVSWYQQALGQGPQFIFQYYEEEERQRGNFPDRFSGHQFPNYSSELNVNALLLGDSALYLCASSRQGEDGYTFGSGTRLTVV.

This chain joins TRBV5-4 and TRBJ2-7; 7 bases map to TRBD1. The junction had 4 bases not matched to a gene; V was cut back by 2 bases and J by 2 bases. The CDR3 has 14 amino acids. The germline CDR1 and CDR2 sequences are SGHNT and YYREEE (reference sequence). The CDR3, as DNA: TGTGCCAGCAGCTTCTGGGACAGTCCCTACGAGCAGTACTTC. Protein: CASSFWDSPYEQYF.